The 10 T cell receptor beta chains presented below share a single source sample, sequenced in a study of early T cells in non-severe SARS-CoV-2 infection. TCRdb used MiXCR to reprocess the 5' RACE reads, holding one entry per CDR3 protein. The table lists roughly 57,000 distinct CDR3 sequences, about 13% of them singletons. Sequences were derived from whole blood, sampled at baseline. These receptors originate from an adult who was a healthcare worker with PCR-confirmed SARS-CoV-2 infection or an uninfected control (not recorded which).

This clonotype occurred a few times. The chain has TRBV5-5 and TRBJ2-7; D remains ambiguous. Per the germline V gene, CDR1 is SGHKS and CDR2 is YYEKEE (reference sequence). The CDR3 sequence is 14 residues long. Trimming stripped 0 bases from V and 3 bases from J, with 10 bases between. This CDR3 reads CASSLAGLSYEQYF. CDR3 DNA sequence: TGTGCCAGCAGCTTGGCCGGGTTAAGCTACGAGCAGTACTTC.

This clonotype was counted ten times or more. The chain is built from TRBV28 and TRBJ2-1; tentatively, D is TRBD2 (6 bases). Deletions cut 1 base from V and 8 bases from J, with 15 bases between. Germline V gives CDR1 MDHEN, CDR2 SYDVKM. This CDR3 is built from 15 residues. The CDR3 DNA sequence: TGTGCCAGCAGTTTATTGGGCGGGGTTTCCCATGAGCAGTTCTTC. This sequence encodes CASSLLGGVSHEQFF. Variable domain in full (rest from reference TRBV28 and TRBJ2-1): DVKVTQSSRYLVKRTGEKVFLECVQDMDHENMFWYRQDPGLGLRLIYFSYDVKMKEKGDIPEGYSVSREKKERFSLILESASTNQTSMYLCASSLLGGVSHEQFFGPGTRLTVL.

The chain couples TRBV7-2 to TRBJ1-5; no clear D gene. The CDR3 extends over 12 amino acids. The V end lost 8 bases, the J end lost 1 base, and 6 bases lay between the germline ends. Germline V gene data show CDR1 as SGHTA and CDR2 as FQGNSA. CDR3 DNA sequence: TGTGCCAGCCGAGGGAGCAATCAGCCCCAGCATTTT. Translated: CASRGSNQPQHF. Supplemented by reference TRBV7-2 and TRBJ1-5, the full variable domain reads GAGVSQSPSNKVTEKGKDVELRCDPISGHTALYWYRQSLGQGLEFLIYFQGNSAPDKSGLPSDRFSAERTGGSVSTLTIQRTQQEDSAVYLCASRGSNQPQHFGDGTRLSIL.

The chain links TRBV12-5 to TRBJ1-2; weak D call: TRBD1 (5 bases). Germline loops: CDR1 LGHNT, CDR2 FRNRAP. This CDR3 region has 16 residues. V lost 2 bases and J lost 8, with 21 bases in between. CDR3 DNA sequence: TGTGCTAGTGGTTTGCCACCCGGGGCCGCCAGGATAGGCTACACCTTC. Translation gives CASGLPPGAARIGYTF.

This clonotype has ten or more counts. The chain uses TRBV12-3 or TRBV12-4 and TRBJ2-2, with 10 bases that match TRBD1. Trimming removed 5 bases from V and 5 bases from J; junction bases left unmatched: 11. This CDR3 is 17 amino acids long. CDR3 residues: CASSPWTGGVNTGELFF. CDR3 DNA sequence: TGTGCCAGCAGTCCTTGGACAGGGGGGGTAAATACCGGGGAGCTGTTTTTT.

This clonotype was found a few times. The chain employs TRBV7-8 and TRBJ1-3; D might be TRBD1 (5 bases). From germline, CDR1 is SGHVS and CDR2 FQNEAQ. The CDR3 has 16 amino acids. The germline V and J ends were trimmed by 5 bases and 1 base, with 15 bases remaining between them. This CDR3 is CASSTPTVDSGNTIYF. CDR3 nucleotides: TGTGCCAGCAGCACCCCGACAGTAGATTCTGGAAACACCATATATTTT.

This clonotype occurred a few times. The CDR3 bases are TGTGCCAGGACAGGAGCGAACTATGGCTACACCTTC. Translation: CARTGANYGYTF. This chain connects TRBV21-1 to TRBJ1-2; the table's D call of TRBD1 was not tested on the DNA. TRBV21-1 is a pseudogene. This CDR3 contains 12 residues.

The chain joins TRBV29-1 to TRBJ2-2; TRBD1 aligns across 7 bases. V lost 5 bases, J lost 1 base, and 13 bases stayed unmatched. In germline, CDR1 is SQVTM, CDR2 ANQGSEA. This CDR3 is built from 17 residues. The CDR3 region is CSVWGTGAHMNTGELFF. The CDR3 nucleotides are TGCAGCGTTTGGGGCACAGGGGCCCATATGAACACCGGGGAGCTGTTTTTT.

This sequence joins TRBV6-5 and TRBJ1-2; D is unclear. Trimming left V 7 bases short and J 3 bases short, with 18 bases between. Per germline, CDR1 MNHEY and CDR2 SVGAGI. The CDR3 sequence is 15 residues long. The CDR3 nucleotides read TGTGCCAGCATTAAAAAGTTCCGAGGCTACTATGGCTACACCTTC. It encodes CASIKKFRGYYGYTF.

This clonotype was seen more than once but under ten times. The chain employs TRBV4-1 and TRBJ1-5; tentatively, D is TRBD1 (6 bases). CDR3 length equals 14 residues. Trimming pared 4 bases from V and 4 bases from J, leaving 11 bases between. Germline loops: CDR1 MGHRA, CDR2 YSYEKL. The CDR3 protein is CASSLGQPNQPQHF. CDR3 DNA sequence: TGCGCCAGCAGCCTTGGACAGCCTAATCAGCCCCAGCATTTT.